This T cell receptor beta chain was recovered during a study of cytomegalovirus exposure and HLA in healthy donors. Here immunoSEQ multiplex PCR was the method, and the copy in TCRdb shows in-frame clones only, minus some. This table holds approximately 65,000 clones, 91% found once. The germline gives CDR1 LGHNA, CDR2 YSLEER. V was cut by 0 bases and J by 5 bases, with 9 bases left in between. CDR3 length: 14 residues. The receptor was isolated from a man aged 18 to 29 in good health and CMV-seronegative. This chain joins TRBV4-3 and TRBJ2-3; D unclear. The sequenced sample consisted of PBMCs. The CDR3 loop reads CASSQDVAGDTQYF. In DNA form, the CDR3 reads TGCGCCAGCAGCCAAGACGTCGCAGGAGATACGCAGTATTTT.